The clone carrying this T cell receptor (beta chain) was seen many times. Its antigen is undetermined. Whole-study findings and limits: The TCR gene usage of tumor memory CD4+ T cells clustered together with blood and lymph node memory CD4+ cells and with lymph node naive CD4+ cells.

Constant-region reverse primers amplified full-length variable regions, followed by semi-nested Nested Universal Primer A PCR. TCRdb redid the calling of the 5' RACE reads with MiXCR, one entry per CDR3 protein. The sample has some 57,000 distinct CDR3 sequences, approximately 17% seen once. Naive CD4+ cells had CD25+ Tregs removed. The TCR originated in a female donor with breast cancer. The specimen was naive CD4+ T cells sorted from blood. Subset noted: naive CD4+ T cells, CD4+CD45RA+CD25-.

CDR3 residues: CASTPIATRTDTQYF. The CDR3 coding sequence is TGCGCCAGCACCCCGATAGCGACTCGCACAGATACGCAGTATTTT. This rearrangement joins TRBV4-1 to TRBJ2-3; D is perhaps TRBD2 (5 bases). V lost 7 bases to trimming and J lost 1 base, with 15 bases between them. Germline lookup yields CDR1 MGHRA and CDR2 YSYEKL. CDR3 length: 15 amino acids.